This TCR beta chain was sequenced in a study of OX40 agonist ivuxolimab in advanced cancers. As for the study more broadly: Ivuxolimab, which targeted the costimulatory receptor OX40 (CD134), was an agonistic, fully human IgG2 monoclonal antibody. The paper reports the monotherapy dose-escalation portion (N ≈ 50 patients) of the phase I ivuxolimab trial. Partial responses occurred in three dose-escalation patients: two with cutaneous melanoma and one with hepatocellular carcinoma. Intravenous ivuxolimab was administered to patients every 2 weeks at six dose levels: 0.01, 0.1, 0.3, 1.5, 3 and 10 mg/kg. Of the roughly 52 dose-escalation patients, hepatocellular carcinoma was present in approximately 20, melanoma in around 15, renal cell carcinoma in 9 and head and neck cancer in 9. The purpose of peripheral TCRbeta sequencing was to test whether ivuxolimab changed TCR sequence diversity and led to clonal T-cell expansion. The dose-escalation cohort was almost 85% male with a mean age of roughly 60 years, ranging from roughly 23 to 90. Prior anti-PD-1, anti-PD-L1 or anti-CTLA-4 therapy was permitted, and 35% to 40% of dose-escalation patients had received checkpoint inhibitors. Here is what the overall study found, with its caveats: Low levels of normalized T-cell clonal expansion were also seen in some patients who did not respond. In partial responders in the 0.1-3.0 mg/kg groups, normalized peripheral clonal expansion was found to be among the lowest, especially among CD8+ T cells. Which antigens the clonally expanded peripheral T cells were specific for was not determined. Clonal expansion of both CD4+ and CD8+ blood T cells was observed from baseline to week 6 at doses 0.1 to 3.0 mg/kg. After ivuxolimab, expanded clones were on average more numerous among CD8+ T cells than among CD4+ T cells.

For sequencing of the TCRbeta CDR3 region, genomic DNA was extracted from the sorted cells. The immunoSEQ Assay was used to sequence the TCRbeta CDR3 regions. As stored in TCRdb, this immuneACCESS dataset retains in-frame rearrangements with V and J assigned. A fraction of the clones does not appear; measured against another copy, unresolved V genes explain less than half of the discrepancy, and the remainder lacks a known reason. This sample is represented by 39,000 or so clones; around 92% of them were singletons. The ten largest clones represent 0.58% of the sample. Patients with autoimmune disease history or receiving systemic immunosuppression were excluded from the trial. In every dose cohort, peripheral blood was drawn for TCR sequencing at baseline, cycle 4 day 1, and cycle 7 day 1. The samples were taken from a phase I, first-in-human, multicenter, open-label dose-escalation trial of ivuxolimab. Adults with locally advanced or metastatic melanoma, renal cell carcinoma, hepatocellular carcinoma or head and neck squamous cell carcinoma were enrolled in the trial. Before TCR sequencing, CD4+ and CD8+ T cells were separately sorted from peripheral blood.

The germline V gene supplies CDR1 SGHNT and CDR2 YENEEA. V is reduced by 1 base and J by 0 bases, leaving a spacing of 7 bases between them. Reading from cysteine to phenylalanine, the CDR3 counts 15 amino acids. Only the CDR3 portion is preserved as DNA: 45 bases, with reading frame beginning at the first base. About this clone itself: Its target antigen remains unknown. One base away there is no much larger clone; base qualities are not given.

The chain joins TRBV11-3 to TRBJ2-1, with an unclear D gene assignment. This clonotype originated in an adult with an advanced solid tumor such as melanoma, head and neck, liver or kidney cancer. The material sequenced was CD4+ or CD8+ T cells sorted from blood, taken in a trial of the OX40 agonist ivuxolimab. The DNA sequence is TGTGCCAGCAGCTTAGTAGGGAACTCCTACAATGAGCAGTTCTTC. It encodes CASSLVGNSYNEQFF.